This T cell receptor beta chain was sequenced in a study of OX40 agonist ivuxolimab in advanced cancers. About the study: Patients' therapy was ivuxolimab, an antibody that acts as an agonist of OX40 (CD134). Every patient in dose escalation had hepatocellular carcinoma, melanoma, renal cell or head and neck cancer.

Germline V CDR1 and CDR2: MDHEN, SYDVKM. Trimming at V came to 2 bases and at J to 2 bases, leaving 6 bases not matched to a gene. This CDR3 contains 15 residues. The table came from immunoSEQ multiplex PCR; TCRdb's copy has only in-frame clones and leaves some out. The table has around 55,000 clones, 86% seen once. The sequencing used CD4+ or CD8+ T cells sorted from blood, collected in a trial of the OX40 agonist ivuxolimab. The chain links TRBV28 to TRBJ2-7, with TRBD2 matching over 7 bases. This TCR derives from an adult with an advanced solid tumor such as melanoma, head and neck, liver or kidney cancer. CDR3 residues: CASSLGGVTPYEQYF. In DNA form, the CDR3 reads TGTGCCAGCAGTTTAGGGGGGGTTACACCCTACGAGCAGTACTTC. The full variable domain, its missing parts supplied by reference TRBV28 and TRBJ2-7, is DVKVTQSSRYLVKRTGEKVFLECVQDMDHENMFWYRQDPGLGLRLIYFSYDVKMKEKGDIPEGYSVSREKKERFSLILESASTNQTSMYLCASSLGGVTPYEQYFGPGTRLTVT.